This TCR beta chain was found in a study of OX40 agonist ivuxolimab in advanced cancers. In the study overall: Each patient was given ivuxolimab into a vein every 2 weeks, at 0.01 to 10 mg/kg. Three patients, one with hepatocellular carcinoma and two with cutaneous melanoma, responded partially. Study observations and caveats: More expanded clones were seen, on average, in CD8+ T cells than in CD4+.

The data were produced by immunoSEQ multiplex PCR, yet TCRdb's version contains in-frame clones alone and is incomplete. The table has 55,000 to 80,000 clones, roughly 86% seen once; the top ten hold roughly 9.2%. Remarks on this clone: Antigen unknown.

This CDR3 spans 13 amino acids. The V gene's germline CDR1 is MNHEY and CDR2 SMNVEV (reference sequence). The germline V and J ends were trimmed by 3 bases and 6 bases, with 8 bases remaining between them. This TCR was sampled from an adult with an advanced solid tumor such as melanoma, head and neck, liver or kidney cancer. The sequenced sample was CD4+ or CD8+ T cells sorted from blood, obtained in a trial of the OX40 agonist ivuxolimab. V is TRBV27 and J is TRBJ2-2; TRBD2 might be the D (6 bases). The CDR3: CASSFPGAGELFF. In nucleotides, the CDR3 is TGTGCCAGCAGTTTCCCGGGGGCCGGGGAGCTGTTTTTT.